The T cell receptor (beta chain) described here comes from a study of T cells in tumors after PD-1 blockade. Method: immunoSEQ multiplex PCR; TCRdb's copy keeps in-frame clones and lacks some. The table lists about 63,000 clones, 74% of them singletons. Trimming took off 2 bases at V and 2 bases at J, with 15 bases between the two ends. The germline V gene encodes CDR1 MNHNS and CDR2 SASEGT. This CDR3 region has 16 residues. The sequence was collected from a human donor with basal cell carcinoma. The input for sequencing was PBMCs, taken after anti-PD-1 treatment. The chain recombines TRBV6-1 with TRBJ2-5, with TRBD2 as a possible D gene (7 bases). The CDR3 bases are TGTGCCAGCAGTGAATTGAGGGGGGGCCGGCAAGAGACCCAGTACTTC. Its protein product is CASSELRGGRQETQYF.